The 26 T cell receptor beta chains given below trace back to one sample, sequenced in a study of beta chain features in type 1 diabetes. Findings and caveats of the study: Within each of all four CD4+ subsets, Type 1 diabetes patients had TCRB CDR3s that were moderately but significantly shorter.

Expressed TCRB transcripts were sequenced, since all the RNA that had been isolated was reverse transcribed. Libraries were prepared by immunoSEQ multiplex PCR; TCRdb keeps only in-frame clonotypes and omits some of them. Among about 25,000 clones listed, 68% were seen once. For these TCRs, the target antigens are not known. The sequenced material came from stem cell memory CD4+ T cells from blood. The receptors here all came from a woman aged 40 to 55 with type 1 diabetes.

The genes are TRBV7-9 and TRBJ2-1; a weak D match, TRBD2 (5 bases). Between the trimmed V and J ends, which lost 1 base and 15 bases, there was a span of 10 bases. The CDR3 runs 11 residues. Germline loops: CDR1 SEHNR, CDR2 FQNEAQ (reference sequence). This chain's CDR3 is CASSLDGGLFF. The CDR3 DNA reads as TGTGCCAGCAGCTTAGATGGCGGACTGTTCTTC.

This chain links TRBV6-1 with TRBJ2-5, with TRBD2 identical over 9 bases. The germline gives CDR1 MNHNS, CDR2 SASEGT. J lost 5 bases, V lost 0 bases, and 16 bases had no gene match. The CDR3 is made up of 19 amino acids. The CDR3, as DNA: TGTGCCAGCAGTGAAGCACTGCGGGGGGGGGTTTATTTTATGGAGACCCAGTACTTC. Translated, it gives CASSEALRGGVYFMETQYF.

This clone was observed a single time. This chain joins TRBV7-9 and TRBJ1-1, with D maybe TRBD1 (6 bases). The ends were cut back, 11 bases at V and 1 base at J, with 20 bases in the middle. Germline CDR1 SEHNR, CDR2 FQNEAQ (reference sequence). The CDR3 spans 15 residues. The CDR3 sequence: CAVKGGPTRNTEAFF. Written as DNA, the CDR3 is TGTGCCGTTAAAGGGGGTCCAACACGGAACACTGAAGCTTTCTTT. Full variable domain (outside the CDR3, taken from reference TRBV7-9 and TRBJ1-1): DTGVSQNPRHKITKRGQNVTFRCDPISEHNRLYWYRQTLGQGPEFLTYFQNEAQLEKSRLLSDRFSAERPKGSFSTLEIQRTEQGDSAMYLCAVKGGPTRNTEAFFGQGTRLTVV.

Note on this clone: The junction shows a germline mismatch at one end, possibly a read error. The V gene is TRBV5-4, the J gene TRBJ1-5; TRBD1 might be the D (5 bases). Germline V lookup: CDR1 SGHNT, CDR2 YYREEE (reference sequence). CDR3 length equals 13 residues. For the CDR3, the DNA is TGCGCCAGCAGCTCCCAGGGTAATCAGCCCCAGCATTTT. Its translation is CASSSQGNQPQHF.

The V call is TRBV2, the J call TRBJ2-4, with 7 bases identical to TRBD1. The CDR3 spans 13 residues. Germline CDR1 is SNHLY and CDR2 is FYNNEI. Germline trimming cut 7 bases from V and 6 bases from J; bases unmatched to any gene: 6. The CDR3 sequence: CASTGTVRNIQYF. The CDR3 DNA reads TGTGCCAGCACAGGGACAGTCCGAAACATTCAGTACTTC.

This chain joins TRBV27 and TRBJ2-7, with 7 bases aligning to TRBD1. The CDR3 spans 16 residues. Germline-derived CDR1 and CDR2 are MNHEY and SMNVEV (reference sequence). The V segment lost 5 bases and the J segment 4 bases; nucleotides outside the gene matches: 14. CDR3 protein: CASSTIQGVFSYEQYF. The CDR3 nucleotides are TGTGCCAGCAGTACCATTCAGGGGGTGTTTTCGTACGAGCAGTACTTC.

J is TRBJ1-1 and V is TRBV6-5; D perhaps matches TRBD1 (6 bases). The CDR3 is 13 residues long. CDR1 and CDR2 from the germline V gene are MNHEY and SVGAGI. V lost 5 bases and J 8 bases, leaving 15 bases between the germline ends. The CDR3 protein is CASSEFQDSEAFF. The CDR3 nucleotides are TGTGCCAGCAGTGAGTTCCAGGACAGCGAAGCTTTCTTT.

The chain carries TRBV11-2 and TRBJ2-7; 7 bases fit TRBD1. The CDR3 consists of 16 residues. Germline-derived CDR1 and CDR2 are SGHAT and FQNNGV. The V gene end was trimmed by 3 bases and the J gene end by 7 bases; junction bases not matched to a gene: 15. The CDR3 nucleotides read TGTGCCAGCAGCTTCCTAGGGGGCCCCCCCAGGAGAGAGCAGTACTTC. Amino acid sequence: CASSFLGGPPRREQYF. The entire variable domain, with the rest obtained from reference TRBV11-2 and TRBJ2-7, is as follows: EAGVAQSPRYKIIEKRQSVAFWCNPISGHATLYWYQQILGQGPKLLIQFQNNGVVDDSQLPKDRFSAERLKGVDSTLKIQPAKLEDSAVYLCASSFLGGPPRREQYFGPGTRLTVT.

The chain employs TRBV11-2 and TRBJ1-2; 9 nucleotides line up with TRBD1. This CDR3 has 15 amino acids. The ends lost 2 bases at V and 2 bases at J; junction bases unmatched: 3. Looked up from germline, CDR1 is SGHAT and CDR2 is FQNNGV. The DNA for the CDR3 is TGTGCCAGCAGCTTAACGGGACAGGGAAACTATGGCTACACCTTC. This sequence encodes CASSLTGQGNYGYTF.

The chain couples TRBV6-6 to TRBJ1-2; D ambiguous. The CDR3 spans 13 residues. Germline CDR1 is MNHNY and CDR2 is SVGAGI (reference sequence). V was clipped by 4 bases and J by 6 bases, with 12 bases between them. In nucleotides, the CDR3 is TGTGCCAGCAGTTTGGGCCGTCTTGATGGCTACACCTTC. Amino acid sequence: CASSLGRLDGYTF.

The V call is TRBV4-3, the J call TRBJ2-1; D might be TRBD2 (6 bases). The CDR3 length is 14 residues. Per germline, CDR1 LGHNA and CDR2 YSLEER. Trimming left V 3 bases short and J 4 bases short, with 10 bases between. CDR3 nucleotide sequence: TGCGCCAGCAGCCAGGGGGGACTTTACAATGAGCAGTTCTTC. Translated, it gives CASSQGGLYNEQFF.

This rearrangement joins TRBV7-9 to TRBJ2-1; perhaps TRBD2 as D (5 bases). Germline CDR1 reads SEHNR; CDR2 reads FQNEAQ (reference sequence). This CDR3 is built from 17 residues. Trimming stripped 5 bases from V and 0 bases from J, with 17 bases between. The CDR3 region is CASSLELVLSSYNEQFF. The DNA of the CDR3 is TGTGCCAGCAGCCTGGAACTAGTCTTAAGCTCCTACAATGAGCAGTTCTTC. The variable domain in full, with the rest retrieved from reference TRBV7-9 and TRBJ2-1, is DTGVSQNPRHKITKRGQNVTFRCDPISEHNRLYWYRQTLGQGPEFLTYFQNEAQLEKSRLLSDRFSAERPKGSFSTLEIQRTEQGDSAMYLCASSLELVLSSYNEQFFGPGTRLTVL.

The chain uses TRBV5-1 and TRBJ2-1; D may be TRBD2 (5 bases). The length of the CDR3 is 15 residues. Per the germline V gene, CDR1 is SGHRS and CDR2 is YFSETQ. With 0 bases removed from V and 6 bases from J, the gap between germline ends came to 13 bases. For the CDR3, the DNA is TGCGCCAGCAGCTTGGTTGTGGAGGCCTCCAATGAGCAGTTCTTC. Translated: CASSLVVEASNEQFF.

This chain joins TRBV2 and TRBJ2-3; D unclear. From germline, CDR1 is SNHLY and CDR2 FYNNEI. The V and J ends lost 5 bases and 0 bases respectively, with 9 bases between them. The CDR3 spans 14 residues. CDR3: CASSPLMSTDTQYF. In DNA, the CDR3 is TGTGCCAGCAGTCCCCTTATGAGCACAGATACGCAGTATTTT.

The chain recombines TRBV28 with TRBJ1-2, with 9 bases identical to TRBD1. The V gene end was trimmed by 4 bases and the J gene end by 4 bases; junction bases not matched to a gene: 7. The germline V gene has CDR1 MDHEN and CDR2 SYDVKM. The CDR3 has 15 amino acids. The CDR3 protein is CASSSYRGLLYGYTF. CDR3 sequence (DNA): TGTGCCAGCAGTTCGTACAGGGGGCTGCTCTATGGCTACACCTTC.

Only one count was recorded for this clone. The chain combines TRBV18 with TRBJ2-2, with 9 bases fitting TRBD1. In germline, CDR1 is KGHSH, CDR2 LQKENI. Trimming cost V 3 bases and J 6 bases; bases outside gene matches: 5. The CDR3 totals 15 residues. The CDR3 reads CASSPGQGKAGELFF. The CDR3 DNA reads TGTGCCAGCTCACCGGGACAGGGAAAGGCCGGGGAGCTGTTTTTT.

A word on this clone: The junction differs from germline at one of its ends, possibly a read error. The V gene is TRBV20-1, the J gene TRBJ2-1; the match to TRBD2 covers 8 bases. CDR3 size: 11 residues. The V gene's germline CDR1 is DFQATT and CDR2 SNEGSKA (reference sequence). For the CDR3, the DNA is TGCAGTGCCCCCCCGGGGGGGGCCCCGCTCTTC. It is translated as CSAPPGGAPLF.

This clone has only a few counts. This chain uses TRBV5-1 with TRBJ1-4; no definite D call. Trimming removed 0 bases at V and 8 bases at J, with 8 bases between. Germline-derived CDR1 and CDR2 are SGHRS and YFSETQ. This CDR3 is 13 amino acids long. In DNA, the CDR3 is TGCGCCAGCAGCTTGGAGGTCGGGGAAAAACTGTTTTTT. Amino acids: CASSLEVGEKLFF.

The chain has TRBV18 and TRBJ1-3; 9 bases map to TRBD1. The CDR3 consists of 17 residues. The germline gives CDR1 KGHSH, CDR2 LQKENI. J was trimmed by 0 bases and V by 2 bases; bases with no gene match: 5. For the CDR3, the DNA is TGTGCCAGCTCACCAGCCGGGACAGGGCTCTCTGGAAACACCATATATTTT. Protein: CASSPAGTGLSGNTIYF.

Only a few counts were recorded for this clone. The J gene is TRBJ1-5, the V gene TRBV29-1, with TRBD1 as a possible D gene (6 bases). Germline V gene data show CDR1 as SQVTM and CDR2 as ANQGSEA. The CDR3 length is 14 residues. Trimming took off 4 bases at V and 5 bases at J, with 15 bases between the two ends. Written as DNA, the CDR3 is TGCAGCGTTGCTTGGGGGGGGCCGGATCAGCCCCAGCATTTT. Translated, it gives CSVAWGGPDQPQHF.

This chain links TRBV19 with TRBJ2-7, with a possible D match to TRBD2 (6 bases). The V gene lost 0 bases and the J gene lost 7 bases, with 10 bases spanning the gap. This CDR3 has 13 amino acids. Germline V gene lookup returns CDR1 LNHDA and CDR2 SQIVND (reference sequence). This CDR3 is CASSIEGEEEQYF. The CDR3 bases are TGTGCCAGTAGTATAGAAGGGGAGGAGGAGCAGTACTTC.

The chain joins TRBV25-1 to TRBJ2-7; D unresolved. The V gene lost 5 bases and the J gene lost 0 bases, with 2 bases spanning the gap. Germline values: CDR1 MGHDK, CDR2 SYGVNS. This CDR3 is built from 11 residues. The DNA for the CDR3 is TGTGCCAGCAGTCGCTCCTACGAGCAGTACTTC. Amino acid sequence: CASSRSYEQYF.

This chain links TRBV7-2 with TRBJ2-1; 7 bases align to TRBD2. V lost 5 bases to trimming and J lost 4 bases; unmatched junction nucleotides: 2. Per the germline V gene, CDR1 is SGHTA and CDR2 is FQGNSA. This CDR3 contains 13 residues. The CDR3 DNA reads TGTGCCAGCAGCAACGGGGGGTACAATGAGCAGTTCTTC. Translation gives CASSNGGYNEQFF.

The chain has TRBV25-1 and TRBJ2-7; 7 bases are a match to TRBD1. V gave up 4 bases and J gave up 3 bases; unmatched junction bases: 12. Germline values: CDR1 MGHDK, CDR2 SYGVNS. This CDR3 comprises 16 residues. This CDR3 reads CASSVTGSGQIYEQYF. Written as DNA, the CDR3 is TGTGCCAGCAGTGTCACCGGATCGGGACAGATCTACGAGCAGTACTTC.

This rearrangement joins TRBV6-5 to TRBJ2-7; D not certain. Trimming left V 7 bases short and J 0 bases short, with 10 bases between. The CDR3 extends over 13 amino acids. The germline gives CDR1 MNHEY, CDR2 SVGAGI. The CDR3 reads CASTDWSSYEQYF. The DNA for the CDR3 is TGTGCCAGCACCGACTGGAGCTCCTACGAGCAGTACTTC.

The chain employs TRBV4-1 and TRBJ1-4; 8 bases match TRBD1. V shed 4 bases, J shed 5 bases, and the junction held 12 bases outside the gene matches. Germline CDR1 reads MGHRA; CDR2 reads YSYEKL. CDR3 size: 17 residues. The CDR3 nucleotides read TGCGCCAGCAGCCGACAGGGGCAAACGAAGGGGAATGAAAAACTGTTTTTT. It codes for CASSRQGQTKGNEKLFF.